The 27 T cell receptor beta chains below all came from one sample that was sequenced in a study of cytotoxic CD8 clonotypes in ibrutinib-treated CLL. The assay was immunoSEQ multiplex PCR, and TCRdb's table has in-frame clones only and misses some. The repertoire holds 110,000 to 150,000 clones, with about 75% as singletons. The sample was PBMCs, taken after 24 months of ibrutinib treatment. Receptors were obtained from a human donor with chronic lymphocytic leukemia.

Points on this clone: This same CDR3 is encoded by further DNA sequences in the sample. This chain joins TRBV7-9 and TRBJ2-5; the match to TRBD1 covers 9 bases. The CDR3 totals 14 residues. Germline CDR1 SEHNR, CDR2 FQNEAQ (reference sequence). J was trimmed by 7 bases and V by 5 bases; bases with no gene match: 8. The CDR3 is CASSPGTGRGTQYF. In DNA, the CDR3 is TGTGCCAGCAGCCCGGGGACAGGGAGGGGGACCCAGTACTTC.

V gene TRBV7-8 combines with J gene TRBJ2-2, with D hard to call. CDR1 is SGHVS, CDR2 FQNEAQ, per germline. V was pared by 3 bases and J by 4 bases, with 9 bases between. There are 14 residues in the CDR3. The CDR3 sequence: CASSFRPGTGELFF. As DNA, the CDR3 is TGTGCCAGCAGCTTCCGGCCGGGCACCGGGGAGCTGTTTTTT.

The CDR3 protein is CASSAGRISEDTGELFF. CDR3 nucleotide sequence: TGCGCCAGCAGTGCTGGGAGGATTAGCGAGGACACCGGGGAGCTGTTTTTT. The chain uses TRBV10-1 and TRBJ2-2; a possible D gene is TRBD2 (6 bases). The germline V and J ends were trimmed by 4 bases and 3 bases, with 18 bases remaining between them. Germline CDR1 and CDR2: WNHNN and SYGVQD (reference sequence). This CDR3 has 17 residues.

The table lists this clone with a count of one. V gene TRBV30 combines with J gene TRBJ2-5; the match to TRBD1 covers 10 bases. Per germline, CDR1 GTSNPN and CDR2 SVGIG (reference sequence). V trimming: 0 bases; J trimming: 4 bases; junction bases outside the gene matches: 5. This CDR3 is 15 amino acids long. The CDR3: CAWSVRGTGAETQYF. CDR3 DNA sequence: TGTGCCTGGAGTGTACGGGGGACAGGGGCAGAGACCCAGTACTTC.

The CDR3 region is CASSYPKGGVRNQPQHF. DNA of the CDR3: TGTGCCAGCAGTTACCCAAAGGGGGGGGTGCGGAATCAGCCCCAGCATTTT. V gene TRBV27 combines with J gene TRBJ1-5; possible D gene TRBD1, 6 bases. CDR1 and CDR2 from the germline V gene are MNHEY and SMNVEV (reference sequence). The CDR3 runs to 17 residues. With 4 bases removed from V and 4 bases from J, the gap between germline ends came to 20 bases.

This chain joins TRBV5-6 and TRBJ2-5; a possible D gene is TRBD2 (5 bases). Trimming cost V 4 bases and J 7 bases, with 23 bases left between them. The CDR3 covers 16 residues. CDR1 is SGHDT and CDR2 is YYEEEE in the germline V gene. The DNA of the CDR3 is TGTGCCAGCAGCGCAACCGGAGGACCCCGGGTTGGGACCCAGTACTTC. Amino acids: CASSATGGPRVGTQYF. The full variable domain, its missing parts supplied by reference TRBV5-6 and TRBJ2-5, is DAGVTQSPTHLIKTRGQQVTLRCSPKSGHDTVSWYQQALGQGPQFIFQYYEEEERQRGNFPDRFSGHQFPNYSSELNVNALLLGDSALYLCASSATGGPRVGTQYFGPGTRLLVL.

The chain combines TRBV7-2 with TRBJ2-7; D not resolved. Germline lookup yields CDR1 SGHTA and CDR2 FQGNSA. Trimming pared 5 bases from V and 5 bases from J, leaving 13 bases between. The CDR3 is 13 amino acids. The CDR3 spells CASSPWALHEQYF. The CDR3 nucleotides are TGTGCCAGCAGCCCATGGGCCCTACACGAGCAGTACTTC. The variable domain in full, completed from reference TRBV7-2 and TRBJ2-7, reads GAGVSQSPSNKVTEKGKDVELRCDPISGHTALYWYRQSLGQGLEFLIYFQGNSAPDKSGLPSDRFSAERTGGSVSTLTIQRTQQEDSAVYLCASSPWALHEQYFGPGTRLTVT.

J is TRBJ1-3 and V is TRBV4-2; D gene uncertain. Trimming removed 4 bases from V and 2 bases from J, with 12 bases in between. CDR1 LGHNA and CDR2 YNFKEQ come from the germline V gene. CDR3 size: 15 residues. For the CDR3, the DNA is TGTGCCAGCAGCCCCCGAGGCGTCACTGGAAACACCATATATTTT. It yields the protein CASSPRGVTGNTIYF.

The table lists this clone with a count of one. This sequence joins TRBV7-9 and TRBJ1-1; 8 nucleotides match TRBD1. From germline, CDR1 is SEHNR and CDR2 FQNEAQ (reference sequence). CDR3 length equals 13 residues. V trimming: 5 bases; J trimming: 4 bases; junction bases outside the gene matches: 3. The CDR3 region has the DNA TGTGCCAGCAGCCGCGACAGGGGCACTGAAGCTTTCTTT. Translation gives CASSRDRGTEAFF.

V is TRBV6-1 and J is TRBJ1-5; D might be TRBD1 (6 bases). The length of the CDR3 is 13 residues. Per the germline V gene, CDR1 is MNHNS and CDR2 is SASEGT. The germline V and J ends were trimmed by 4 bases and 7 bases, with 11 bases remaining between them. The CDR3 DNA sequence: TGTGCCAGCAGTGGACAGGTAGGGCAGCCCCAGCATTTT. Amino acid sequence: CASSGQVGQPQHF.

The V call is TRBV9, the J call TRBJ2-7; 7 bases match TRBD2. Germline lookup yields CDR1 SGDLS and CDR2 YYNGEE. The CDR3 spans 15 residues. After removal of 0 bases from V and 6 bases from J, the junction contained 9 bases not matched to a gene. The CDR3 DNA follows: TGTGCCAGCAGCGTAGGGGGAGGGGCCCTAGGCGAGCAGTACTTC. Amino acids: CASSVGGGALGEQYF.

This rearrangement joins TRBV5-4 to TRBJ2-1; D ambiguous. V was clipped by 4 bases and J by 5 bases, with 7 bases between them. The germline V gene has CDR1 SGHNT and CDR2 YYREEE (reference sequence). This CDR3 region has 12 residues. CDR3 residues: CASSPGDNEQFF. The CDR3 nucleotides are TGTGCCAGCAGCCCAGGCGACAATGAGCAGTTCTTC. Based on the CDR3 plus reference TRBV5-4 and TRBJ2-1, the full variable domain is ETGVTQSPTHLIKTRGQQVTLRCSSQSGHNTVSWYQQALGQGPQFIFQYYREEENGRGNFPPRFSGLQFPNYSSELNVNALELDDSALYLCASSPGDNEQFFGPGTRLTVL.

The V call is TRBV5-4, the J call TRBJ1-2, with TRBD1 as a possible D gene (6 bases). CDR3 length: 16 amino acids. CDR1 is SGHNT and CDR2 is YYREEE in the germline V gene (reference sequence). V lost 4 bases and J 5 bases, leaving 21 bases between the germline ends. CDR3 nucleotides: TGTGCCAGCAGCCCGGGGGGGGGCAGCTCTGGGTATGGCTACACCTTC. Translation gives CASSPGGGSSGYGYTF.

The chain has TRBV29-1 and TRBJ2-2; the match to TRBD2 covers 7 bases. Trimming removed 4 bases from V and 0 bases from J; junction bases left unmatched: 5. Germline values: CDR1 SQVTM, CDR2 ANQGSEA. CDR3 length: 15 amino acids. DNA for the CDR3: TGCAGCGTTGCTTCGGGACTACCGAACACCGGGGAGCTGTTTTTT. Translating it yields CSVASGLPNTGELFF.

A remark on this clone: The sample carries other DNA sequences with the same CDR3. The chain uses TRBV27 and TRBJ2-2, with D perhaps TRBD2 (7 bases). The germline V and J ends were trimmed by 1 base and 9 bases, with 9 bases remaining between them. Germline V gene lookup returns CDR1 MNHEY and CDR2 SMNVEV (reference sequence). This CDR3 comprises 13 residues. CDR3 DNA: TGTGCCAGCAGTTTATGGGGGGGCCGGGAGCTGTTTTTT. This gives the protein CASSLWGGRELFF.

This chain joins TRBV5-4 and TRBJ2-1; 15 bases line up with TRBD2. The CDR3 has 16 residues. V lost 4 bases to trimming and J lost 8 bases; unmatched junction nucleotides: 7. The germline CDR1 and CDR2 sequences are SGHNT and YYREEE (reference sequence). CDR3 nucleotides: TGTGCCAGCAGCGGGGGGACTAGCGGGAGGTCCGATGAGCAGTTCTTC. Translated: CASSGGTSGRSDEQFF.

The chain links TRBV5-1 to TRBJ1-3; D is possibly TRBD1 (5 bases). Germline V CDR1 and CDR2: SGHRS, YFSETQ. V dropped 5 bases and J dropped 1 base, with 10 bases sitting between them. The CDR3 spans 14 residues. CDR3 bases: TGCGCCAGCAGTATGGGGGGGTCTGGAAACACCATATATTTT. This gives the protein CASSMGGSGNTIYF.

This clone appeared a few times. V usage is TRBV6-5 and J usage is TRBJ2-2; D uncertain. CDR3 length equals 11 residues. The ends were cut back, 5 bases at V and 6 bases at J, with 4 bases in the middle. The germline V gene encodes CDR1 MNHEY and CDR2 SVGAGI. CDR3 sequence reads: CASSRAGELFF. In DNA, the CDR3 is TGTGCCAGCAGTCGGGCCGGGGAGCTGTTTTTT.

This clone has only one observation. This rearrangement joins TRBV7-2 to TRBJ2-3; the D is unclear. The germline gives CDR1 SGHTA, CDR2 FQGNSA. The ends were cut back, 7 bases at V and 0 bases at J, with 14 bases in the middle. CDR3 length equals 15 residues. This CDR3 reads CASTLSGQSTDTQYF. CDR3 in DNA: TGTGCCAGCACCCTTAGTGGGCAAAGCACAGATACGCAGTATTTT. The variable domain in full, with the rest retrieved from reference TRBV7-2 and TRBJ2-3, is GAGVSQSPSNKVTEKGKDVELRCDPISGHTALYWYRQSLGQGLEFLIYFQGNSAPDKSGLPSDRFSAERTGGSVSTLTIQRTQQEDSAVYLCASTLSGQSTDTQYFGPGTRLTVL.

The CDR3 region is CASSMGVDQSEQYF. The CDR3 DNA sequence: TGTGCCAGCAGTATGGGGGTGGACCAGAGCGAGCAGTACTTC. The rearrangement links TRBV2 to TRBJ2-7; D could derive from TRBD1 or TRBD2 (5 bases each). The V gene lost 5 bases and the J gene lost 6 bases, with 17 bases spanning the gap. CDR3 length equals 14 residues. The germline V gene has CDR1 SNHLY and CDR2 FYNNEI.

As DNA, the CDR3 is TGTGCCAGCAGCTTAGATTTGTTTCCGGCACGCTTTACTGAAGCTTTCTTT. Protein product: CASSLDLFPARFTEAFF. The gene calls are TRBV11-3 and TRBJ1-1, with no clear D. Trimming shortened V by 0 bases and J by 5 bases, and 19 bases separated the two germline ends. Germline-derived CDR1 and CDR2 are SGHNT and YENEEA. This CDR3 region has 17 residues. Full variable domain (remainder filled in from reference TRBV11-3 and TRBJ1-1): EAGVVQSPRYKIIEKKQPVAFWCNPISGHNTLYWYLQNLGQGPELLIRYENEEAVDDSQLPKDRFSAERLKGVDSTLKIQPAELGDSAVYLCASSLDLFPARFTEAFFGQGTRLTVV.

In its sample, this clone was seen once. V usage is TRBV28 and J usage is TRBJ2-7, with D perhaps matching TRBD1 or TRBD2 (5 bases each). V lost 2 bases to trimming and J lost 4 bases, with 15 bases between them. This CDR3 is built from 15 residues. Germline values: CDR1 MDHEN, CDR2 SYDVKM. The CDR3 DNA reads TGTGCCAGCAGTTTAGGGACGGTCTCACGATACGAGCAGTACTTC. Translated, it gives CASSLGTVSRYEQYF.

The chain has TRBV28 and TRBJ2-5; D is perhaps TRBD2 (5 bases). This CDR3 has 15 residues. Trimming removed 5 bases from V and 5 bases from J, with 18 bases in between. Germline V gene data show CDR1 as MDHEN and CDR2 as SYDVKM. The CDR3 DNA reads TGTGCCAGCAGTGCCCCGACTCGGGGTGGGGAGACCCAGTACTTC. Residues: CASSAPTRGGETQYF.

The chain's CDR3 is CASTPGQVGTEAFF. CDR3 nucleotides: TGTGCCAGCACCCCGGGGCAGGTGGGGACTGAAGCTTTCTTT. This sequence joins TRBV11-1 and TRBJ1-1, with D possibly matching TRBD1 (5 bases). CDR1 is SGHAT, CDR2 FQDESV, per germline (reference sequence). This CDR3 comprises 14 residues. V lost 7 bases and J 5 bases, leaving 17 bases between the germline ends.

This chain connects TRBV10-3 to TRBJ1-1, with D maybe TRBD1 (6 bases). Per the germline V gene, CDR1 is ENHRY and CDR2 is SYGVKD. V lost 6 bases, J lost 2 bases, and 13 bases lay in between. This CDR3 contains 14 residues. Written as DNA, the CDR3 is TGTGCCATCAGCCCTAGGGGGGTAAACACTGAAGCTTTCTTT. It yields the protein CAISPRGVNTEAFF.

CDR3 sequence: CASSEGPGRSTDTQYF. The CDR3 bases are TGTGCCAGCAGCGAGGGCCCGGGACGGAGCACAGATACGCAGTATTTT. V gene TRBV9 combines with J gene TRBJ2-3; D might be TRBD1 or TRBD2, each matching 5 bases. CDR3 length: 16 amino acids. The germline V and J ends were trimmed by 3 bases and 0 bases, with 14 bases remaining between them. From germline, CDR1 is SGDLS and CDR2 YYNGEE. Full variable domain (rest looked up from reference TRBV9 and TRBJ2-3): DSGVTQTPKHLITATGQRVTLRCSPRSGDLSVYWYQQSLDQGLQFLIQYYNGEERAKGNILERFSAQQFPDLHSELNLSSLELGDSALYFCASSEGPGRSTDTQYFGPGTRLTVL.

The gene calls are TRBV9 and TRBJ2-7; no reliable D call. Germline-derived CDR1 and CDR2 are SGDLS and YYNGEE. Trimming removed 8 bases from V and 2 bases from J, with 14 bases in between. The CDR3 spans 13 residues. The CDR3 bases are TGTGCCAGTCAACCTTGGCCCACCTACGAGCAGTACTTC. This encodes CASQPWPTYEQYF.